This T cell receptor beta chain appears in the sequencing data of a study of OX40 agonist ivuxolimab in advanced cancers. Study-wide findings and caveats: Dose levels from 0.1 to 3.0 mg/kg saw CD4+ and CD8+ blood T cells expand clonally by week 6.

The assay was immunoSEQ multiplex PCR, and TCRdb's table has in-frame clones only and misses some. This sample carries approximately 73,000 clones, around 90% of them seen once, and the ten largest clones take about 1.3%. V was cut by 5 bases and J by 0 bases, with 11 bases left in between. Germline CDR1 reads SGHTA; CDR2 reads FQGTGA. The CDR3 has 14 amino acids. Note on this clone: As yet, its antigen is unknown.

The material sequenced was CD4+ or CD8+ T cells sorted from blood, taken in a trial of the OX40 agonist ivuxolimab. The J gene is TRBJ2-7, the V gene TRBV7-3; D might be TRBD2 (7 bases). This clonotype originated in an adult with an advanced solid tumor such as melanoma, head and neck, liver or kidney cancer. CDR3 DNA sequence: TGTGCCAGCAGCCCAAGGGGGGGCTCCTACGAGCAGTACTTC. The encoded protein is CASSPRGGSYEQYF.